The TCR beta chain under discussion was sequenced for a study of blood T cell repertoires in COVID-19. TCRdb keeps only in-frame clones here, not all; method: immunoSEQ multiplex PCR. The sample has 270,000 or so clones, 86% seen once. Germline V gene data show CDR1 as MNHNS and CDR2 as SASEGT. V was pared by 3 bases and J by 0 bases, with 5 bases between. The CDR3 spans 13 residues. The receptor's source is a woman in her twenties or thirties with active or convalescent COVID-19. The V gene is TRBV6-1, the J gene TRBJ1-1; weak D call: TRBD1 (5 bases). Sequencing was done on a sample of peripheral blood. DNA of the CDR3: TGTGCCAGCAGTGAGACAGTGAACACTGAAGCTTTCTTT. Encoded protein: CASSETVNTEAFF.